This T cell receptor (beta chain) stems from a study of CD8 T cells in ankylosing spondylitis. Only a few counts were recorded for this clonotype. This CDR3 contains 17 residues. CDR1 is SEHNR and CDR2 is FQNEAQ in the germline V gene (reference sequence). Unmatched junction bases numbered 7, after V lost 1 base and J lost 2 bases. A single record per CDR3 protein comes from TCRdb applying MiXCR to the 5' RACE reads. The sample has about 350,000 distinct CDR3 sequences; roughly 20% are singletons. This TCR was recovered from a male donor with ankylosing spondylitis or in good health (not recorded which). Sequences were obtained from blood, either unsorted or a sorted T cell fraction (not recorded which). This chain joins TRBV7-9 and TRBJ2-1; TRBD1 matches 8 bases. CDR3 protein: CASSLVPGTGPYNEQFF. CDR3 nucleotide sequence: TGTGCCAGCAGCTTAGTTCCCGGGACAGGTCCCTACAATGAGCAGTTCTTC.